The 5 T cell receptor beta chains below all came from one sample that was sequenced in a study of T cell changes during pregnancy in multiple sclerosis. Assay: immunoSEQ multiplex PCR; the TCRdb copy retains only in-frame clones and omits some. Of about 86,000 clones in the sample, around 93% were seen once. The specimen was peripheral blood, collected in the first trimester of pregnancy. These TCRs come from a female donor in good health, enrolled as a control in a pregnancy study.

V and J are TRBV19 and TRBJ1-5; 10 bases fit TRBD1. The CDR3 extends over 17 amino acids. V was clipped by 6 bases and J by 0 bases; unmatched bases: 8. From germline, CDR1 is LNHDA and CDR2 SQIVND (reference sequence). This CDR3 is CASRTGTGDYSNQPQHF. For the CDR3, the DNA is TGTGCCAGTAGGACCGGGACAGGGGATTATAGCAATCAGCCCCAGCATTTT.

The chain recombines TRBV6-1 with TRBJ1-2; TRBD1 agrees at 8 bases. The J segment lost 8 bases and the V segment lost 4 bases, leaving 12 bases of the junction unmatched. Germline CDR1 and CDR2: MNHNS and SASEGT. The CDR3 runs to 15 residues. Here the CDR3 reads CASSVPPRTGHGYTF. The CDR3 DNA is TGTGCCAGCAGTGTCCCCCCACGGACAGGGCACGGCTACACCTTC.

The V gene is TRBV9, the J gene TRBJ2-2; 7 bases fit TRBD1. The CDR3 has 15 amino acids. Germline V gives CDR1 SGDLS, CDR2 YYNGEE. Trimming at V came to 3 bases and at J to 4 bases, leaving 6 bases not matched to a gene. The CDR3 bases are TGTGCCAGCAGCGGGCGACAGGGCACCACCGGGGAGCTGTTTTTT. Its protein product is CASSGRQGTTGELFF.

This sequence joins TRBV4-3 and TRBJ2-7; TRBD2 matches at 7 bases. Germline loops: CDR1 LGHNA, CDR2 YSLEER. This CDR3 is 17 amino acids long. The V gene end was trimmed by 4 bases and the J gene end by 2 bases; junction bases not matched to a gene: 14. The chain's CDR3 is CASSLQALAGDPYEQYF. In DNA, the CDR3 is TGCGCCAGCAGCCTACAGGCCTTGGCGGGGGACCCCTACGAGCAGTACTTC.

The chain recombines TRBV18 with TRBJ2-2; D gene ambiguous. V was cut by 2 bases and J by 2 bases, with 9 bases left in between. Germline lookup yields CDR1 KGHSH and CDR2 LQKENI. This CDR3 contains 15 residues. The CDR3 coding sequence is TGTGCCAGCTCACCAATCCAGGAAAACACCGGGGAGCTGTTTTTT. It specifies CASSPIQENTGELFF.